This TCR beta chain derives from a study of cytomegalovirus exposure and HLA in healthy donors. As regards this clone: What it recognizes is unknown.

A multiplex PCR was run with 60 Vbeta primers and 13 Jbeta primers. Here immunoSEQ multiplex PCR was the method, and the copy in TCRdb shows in-frame clones only, minus some. The table records 100,000 to 150,000 clones, 74% of them present only once. Study conclusions and caveats: The CMV antigen specificity of a few CMV-associated chains was confirmed through in vitro analysis.

The sequenced sample consisted of PBMCs. The TCR comes from a woman aged 50 to 60 in good health and CMV-seropositive.

CDR3: CASSYYSGDGNIQYF. The CDR3 bases are TGTGCCAGCAGTTACTATAGCGGGGACGGAAACATTCAGTACTTC. The chain couples TRBV6-5 to TRBJ2-4; 8 nucleotides agree with TRBD2. Germline assignment: CDR1 MNHEY and CDR2 SVGAGI. The V and J ends lost 1 base and 6 bases, in that order; junction bases with no gene match: 5. This CDR3 comprises 15 residues.